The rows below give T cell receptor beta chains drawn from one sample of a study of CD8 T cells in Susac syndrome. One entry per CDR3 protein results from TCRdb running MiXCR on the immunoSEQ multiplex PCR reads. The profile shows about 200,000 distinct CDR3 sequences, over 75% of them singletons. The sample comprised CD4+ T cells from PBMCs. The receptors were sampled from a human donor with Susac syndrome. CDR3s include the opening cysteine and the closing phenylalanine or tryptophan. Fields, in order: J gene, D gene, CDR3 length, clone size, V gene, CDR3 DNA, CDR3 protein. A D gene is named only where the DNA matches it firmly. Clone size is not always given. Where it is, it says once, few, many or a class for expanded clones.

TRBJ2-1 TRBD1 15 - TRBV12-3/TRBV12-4 TGTGCCAGCAGTTCAGCCTTGACAGGGGACAATGAGCAGTTCTTC CASSSALTGDNEQFF
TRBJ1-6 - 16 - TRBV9 TGTGCCAGCAGCGTAGGCGGACAGCCTGATAATTCACCCCTCCACTTT CASSVGGQPDNSPLHF
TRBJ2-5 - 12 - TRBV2 TGTGCCAGCAGTCCTCTGGGGGAGACCCAGTACTTC CASSPLGETQYF
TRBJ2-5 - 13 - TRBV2 TGTGCCAGCGGGGGGGACAAGGCGGAGACCCAGTACTTC CASGGDKAETQYF
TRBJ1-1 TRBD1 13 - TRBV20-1 TGCAGTGCTAGGGGACAGGAGAACACTGAAGCTTTCTTT CSARGQENTEAFF
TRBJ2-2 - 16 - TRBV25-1 TGTGCCAGCAGTGAACGCGGGACAGCGAACACCGGGGAGCTGTTTTTT CASSERGTANTGELFF
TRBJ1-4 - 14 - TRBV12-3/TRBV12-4 TGTGCCAGCAGTTTAAGGTGGGAGGGGGAAAAACTGTTTTTT CASSLRWEGEKLFF
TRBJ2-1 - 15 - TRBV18 TGTGCCAGCTCGGGAGAGCGGCCCCCAGGGAATGAGCAGTTCTTC CASSGERPPGNEQFF
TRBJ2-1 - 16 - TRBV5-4 TGTGCCAGCAGCTCTGGGACGGTCAGGGGCCTTAATGAGCAGTTCTTC CASSSGTVRGLNEQFF
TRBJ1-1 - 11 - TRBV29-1 TGCAGCGTTGGGGATGACACTGAAGCTTTCTTT CSVGDDTEAFF
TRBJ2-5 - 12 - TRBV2 TGTGCCAGCAGTAGGAACCAAGAGACCCAGTACTTC CASSRNQETQYF
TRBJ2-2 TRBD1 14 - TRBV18 TGTGCCAGCTCACCGGGACAGTCTACCGGGGAGCTGTTTTTT CASSPGQSTGELFF
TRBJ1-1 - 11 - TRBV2 TGTGCCAGAAAGGACCGCGGTGAAGCTTTCTTT CARKDRGEAFF
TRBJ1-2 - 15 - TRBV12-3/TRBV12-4 TGTGCCAGCAGTTTAGGGGCCCAGGGCCCCTATGGCTACACCTTC CASSLGAQGPYGYTF
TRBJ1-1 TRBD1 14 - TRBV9 TGTGCCAGCAGCCCAGGGGGCTTGGTTACTGAAGCTTTCTTT CASSPGGLVTEAFF
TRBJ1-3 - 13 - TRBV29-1 TGCAGCGTCGCAGGAAGGCTGGGAAACACCATATATTTT CSVAGRLGNTIYF
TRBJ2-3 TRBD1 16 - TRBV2 TGTGCCAGCAGTCTAGGGACAGGGACTATGGCAGATACGCAGTATTTT CASSLGTGTMADTQYF
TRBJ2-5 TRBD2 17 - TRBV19 TGTGCCAGTAGTAAAGCGGTAGCGGGAGGGCCGGTAGAGACCCAGTACTTC CASSKAVAGGPVETQYF
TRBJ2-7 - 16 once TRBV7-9 TGTGCCAGCAGCTCAAGGGATCCACAACTAACCTACGAGCAGTACTTC CASSSRDPQLTYEQYF
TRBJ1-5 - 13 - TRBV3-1 TGTGCCAGCAGCCAACAAAGAGATCAGCCCCAGCATTTT CASSQQRDQPQHF
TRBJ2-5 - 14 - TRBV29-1 TGCAGCGTTGATGTGCCCAGGGGGGGAGAGACCCAGTACTTC CSVDVPRGGETQYF
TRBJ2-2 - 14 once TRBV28 TGTGCCAGCAGTCAGGGACTTTCGACCGGGGAGCTGTTTTTT CASSQGLSTGELFF
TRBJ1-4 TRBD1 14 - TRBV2 TGTGCCAGCACTGACCCGGGACAGGGGGAAAAACTGTTTTTT CASTDPGQGEKLFF
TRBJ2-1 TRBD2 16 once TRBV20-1 TGCAGTGTCGTTTCGCGGGAGGGCCACTCCTACAATGAGCAGTTCTTC CSVVSREGHSYNEQFF
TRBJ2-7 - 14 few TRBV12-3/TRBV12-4 TGTGCCAGCAGCTTAGGGGGACTCAGCTACGAGCAGTACTTC CASSLGGLSYEQYF
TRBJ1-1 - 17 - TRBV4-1 TGCGCCAGCAGCCAATGGGGGACCGACGCTGGGGCCACTGAAGCTTTCTTT CASSQWGTDAGATEAFF
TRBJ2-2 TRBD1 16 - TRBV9 TGTGCCAGCAGCCTAGATGGGACAGTGAACACCGGGGAGCTGTTTTTT CASSLDGTVNTGELFF
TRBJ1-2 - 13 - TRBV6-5 TGTGCCAGCAGTTACTCGTGGTCTATGGGCTACACCTTC CASSYSWSMGYTF
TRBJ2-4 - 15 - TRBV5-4 TGTGCCAGCAGCTCCCGGGGACATTGGGAAAACATTCAGTACTTC CASSSRGHWENIQYF
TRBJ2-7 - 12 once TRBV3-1 TGTGCCAGCAGCCAAGACGGGCGGGAGCAGTACTTC CASSQDGREQYF
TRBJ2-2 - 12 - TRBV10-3 TGTGCCATCAGTGTTCCCGCCGGGGAGCTGTTTTTT CAISVPAGELFF
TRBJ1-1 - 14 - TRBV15 TGTGCCACCAGCAGAAAGACAGGGAACACTGAAGCTTTCTTT CATSRKTGNTEAFF
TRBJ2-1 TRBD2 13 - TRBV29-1 TGCAGCGTCAAGGCTAGCGGGAGTGCTGAGCAGTTCTTC CSVKASGSAEQFF
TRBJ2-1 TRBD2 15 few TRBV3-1 TGTGCCAGCAGCCAAGTCGCGGGGGGCTACAATGAGCAGTTCTTC CASSQVAGGYNEQFF
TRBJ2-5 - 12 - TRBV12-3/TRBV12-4 TGTGCCAGCAGTTGGACAGAAGAGACCCAGTACTTC CASSWTEETQYF
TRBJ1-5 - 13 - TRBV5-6 TGTGCCAGCAGCTTGAGTTCGCATCAGCCCCAGCATTTT CASSLSSHQPQHF
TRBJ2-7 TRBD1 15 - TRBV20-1 TGCAGTGCTAGAGATGGGACAGGGGGGACCTACGAGCAGTACTTC CSARDGTGGTYEQYF
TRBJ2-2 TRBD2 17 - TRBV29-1 TGCAGCGCCCGACGGGGACTAGCGGGAGCGCGTACCGGGGAGCTGTTTTTT CSARRGLAGARTGELFF
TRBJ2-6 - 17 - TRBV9 TGTGCCAGCAGCGTAGTCGGTTCGGGAGCTGGGGCCAACGTCCTGACTTTC CASSVVGSGAGANVLTF
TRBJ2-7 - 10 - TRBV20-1 TGCAGTGCTATAATTAACGAGCAGTACTTC CSAIINEQYF
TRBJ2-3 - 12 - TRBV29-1 TGCAGCGTTGAATCGGACACAGATACGCAGTATTTT CSVESDTDTQYF